This entry features one T cell receptor (beta chain) sequence. Its antigen remains unknown. V shed 5 bases, J shed 0 bases, and the junction held 13 bases outside the gene matches. This CDR3 spans 18 amino acids. Germline lookup yields CDR1 SNHLY and CDR2 FYNNEI. TCRdb reprocessed the reads via MiXCR and lists one record per CDR3 protein. The sample consists of 650,000 to 900,000 distinct CDR3 sequences, about 30% of them appearing once. This sample was taken from a study of T cell repertoires in cytomegalovirus infection. Study context: Indicated by public TCR beta signatures were CMV infection and matching HLA type.

Study results and caveats: Clonotypes of TCR beta that were HLA-C-restricted and CMV-specific dominated the ex vivo response.

This specimen consisted of cultured CD8+ T cells from PBMCs, obtained from culture after CMV antigen stimulation. V and J are TRBV2 and TRBJ1-1; 9 bases match TRBD1. The sequence came from a human donor in good health (CMV status not recorded). Some clones in this sample may be carry-over from other donors' samples. The CDR3 loop reads CASSWDRATDIMNTEAFF. For the CDR3, the DNA is TGTGCCAGCAGTTGGGACAGGGCAACTGACATCATGAACACTGAAGCTTTCTTT.